This TCR beta chain stems from a study of PD-L1 blockade in urothelial cancer. The overall study: Patients began atezolizumab, 1,200 mg intravenously every 3 weeks, at some point between 2013 and 2014. Males with bladder-origin urothelial cancer made up about 90% of the 29 patients.

Sample share makes this clone large. Its antigen is not identified. The CDR3 runs to 18 residues. J was trimmed by 5 bases and V by 8 bases; bases with no gene match: 21. Germline CDR1 MGHDK, CDR2 SYGVNS. Spike-ins of synthetic TCR analog templates went into each PCR. Using immunoSEQ multiplex PCR, the repertoire was profiled, and TCRdb retains in-frame clones only, with some absent. The data contain nearly 2,500 clones, 37% of them seen just once; the ten biggest clones take up approximately 19%. Study-level points and caveats: Durable-benefit cases showed more tumor-associated blood clone expansion at 3 weeks.

Sequencing was performed on tumor tissue, taken before atezolizumab (anti-PD-L1) treatment. This chain connects TRBV25-1 to TRBJ1-1; TRBD1 agrees at 9 bases. The source is a man in his sixties with urothelial cancer. This CDR3 reads CASRTPPGQGDWWTEAFF. Written as DNA, the CDR3 is TGTGCCAGCCGGACCCCGCCGGGACAGGGAGATTGGTGGACTGAAGCTTTCTTT.